The text below deals with one T cell receptor (beta chain). The antigen is unknown. This entry belongs to a study of PD-L1 blockade in urothelial cancer. Study context: Patients' prior chemotherapy regimens numbered 0 to 3. Study-level findings and limits: Durable-benefit patients showed greater tumor-associated blood clone expansion at 3 weeks.

CDR1 and CDR2 from the germline V gene are SGHRS and YFSETQ. V gave up 4 bases and J gave up 7 bases, with 14 bases separating them. The CDR3 loop spans 14 amino acids. Assay: immunoSEQ multiplex PCR; the TCRdb copy retains only in-frame clones and omits some. This table holds 75,000 to 95,000 clones, approximately 91% found once. The specimen comprised PBMCs, sampled around atezolizumab (anti-PD-L1) treatment. The chain has TRBV5-1 and TRBJ2-2; no clear D gene. This clonotype was obtained from a man aged 60-69 years with urothelial cancer. CDR3 DNA sequence: TGCGCCAGCAGCGAAATGAGGTCCTTCGGGGAGCTGTTTTTT. Translated: CASSEMRSFGELFF.